This T cell receptor beta chain was recorded in a study of blood T cells in healthy people across ages. Concerning this clonotype: Its antigen remains unidentified.

Study-wide results and limits: Long-lived donors carried more naive CD4+ cells and greater diversity than aged donors. The diversity estimates, figures obtained from one million T cells, were considered underestimates.

With a J-beta primer mix and a sample-barcoded 5' primer, a second PCR ran 7 to 11 cycles. Using its own MiXCR run on the 5' RACE reads, TCRdb lists one record per CDR3 protein. The sample shows approximately 800,000 distinct CDR3 sequences, 62% of them seen only once. Total RNA, at least 5 micrograms per sample, was extracted from PBMCs. The germline CDR1 and CDR2 sequences are LGHNA and YNFKEQ. V was pared by 1 base and J by 13 bases, with 17 bases of the junction left unmatched. This CDR3 region has 17 residues. Sequencing used blood. This TCR was sampled from a man aged 25-45 years in good health. The chain is built from TRBV4-2 and TRBJ2-1; TRBD2 aligns across 9 bases. CDR3 amino acids: CASSQVPMRGGKETQFF. CDR3 sequence (DNA): TGTGCCAGCAGCCAAGTACCTATGCGGGGGGGGAAAGAGACCCAGTTCTTC.